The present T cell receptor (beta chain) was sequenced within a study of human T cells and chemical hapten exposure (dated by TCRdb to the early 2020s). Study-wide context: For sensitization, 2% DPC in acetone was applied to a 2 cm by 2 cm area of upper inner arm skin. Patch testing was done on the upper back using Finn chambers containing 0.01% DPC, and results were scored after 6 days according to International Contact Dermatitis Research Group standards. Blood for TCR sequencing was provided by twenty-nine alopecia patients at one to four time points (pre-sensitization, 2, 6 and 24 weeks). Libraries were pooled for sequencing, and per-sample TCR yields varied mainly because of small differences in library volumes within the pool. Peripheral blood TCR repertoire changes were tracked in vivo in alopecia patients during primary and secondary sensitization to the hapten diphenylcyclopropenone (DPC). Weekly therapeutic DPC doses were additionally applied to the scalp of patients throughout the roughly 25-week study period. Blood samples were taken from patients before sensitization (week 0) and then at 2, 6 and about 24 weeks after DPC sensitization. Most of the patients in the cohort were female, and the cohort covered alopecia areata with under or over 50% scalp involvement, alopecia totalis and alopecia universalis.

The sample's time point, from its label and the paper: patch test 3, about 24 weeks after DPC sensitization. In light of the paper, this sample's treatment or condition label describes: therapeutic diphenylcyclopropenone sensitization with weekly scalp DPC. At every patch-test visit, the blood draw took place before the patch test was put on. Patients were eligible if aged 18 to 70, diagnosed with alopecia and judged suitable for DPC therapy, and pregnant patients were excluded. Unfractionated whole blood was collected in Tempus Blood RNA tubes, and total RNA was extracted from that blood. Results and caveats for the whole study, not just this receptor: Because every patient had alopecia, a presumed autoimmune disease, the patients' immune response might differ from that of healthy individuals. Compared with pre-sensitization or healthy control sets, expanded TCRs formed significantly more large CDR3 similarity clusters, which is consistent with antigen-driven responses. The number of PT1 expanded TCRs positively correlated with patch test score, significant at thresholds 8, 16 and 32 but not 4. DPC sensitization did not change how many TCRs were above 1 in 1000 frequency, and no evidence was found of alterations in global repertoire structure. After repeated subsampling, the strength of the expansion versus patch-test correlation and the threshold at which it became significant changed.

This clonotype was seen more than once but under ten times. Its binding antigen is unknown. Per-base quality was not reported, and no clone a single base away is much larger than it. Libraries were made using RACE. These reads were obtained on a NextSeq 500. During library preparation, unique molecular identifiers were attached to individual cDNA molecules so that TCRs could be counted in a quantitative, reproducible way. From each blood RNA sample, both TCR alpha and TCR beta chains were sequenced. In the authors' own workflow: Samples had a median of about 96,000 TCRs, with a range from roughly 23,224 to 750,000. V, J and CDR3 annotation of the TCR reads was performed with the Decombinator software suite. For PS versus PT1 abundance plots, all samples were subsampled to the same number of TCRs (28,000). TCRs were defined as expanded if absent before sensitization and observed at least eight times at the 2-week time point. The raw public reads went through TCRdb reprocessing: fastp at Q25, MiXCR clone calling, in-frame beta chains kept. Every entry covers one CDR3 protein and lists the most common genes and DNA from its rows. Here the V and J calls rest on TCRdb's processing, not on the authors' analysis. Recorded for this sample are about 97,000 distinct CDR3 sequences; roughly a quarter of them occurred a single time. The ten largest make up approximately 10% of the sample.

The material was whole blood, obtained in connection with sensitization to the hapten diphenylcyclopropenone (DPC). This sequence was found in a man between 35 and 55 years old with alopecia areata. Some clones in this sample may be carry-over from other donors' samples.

This receptor carries the CDR3 CATRRGDEQFF. At the DNA level, the sequence is TGTGCCACCAGACGGGGGGATGAGCAGTTCTTC. The chain couples TRBV24-1 to TRBJ2-1; 7 bases in between match TRBD2. Unmatched junction bases come to 1, with V trimmed by 7 bases and J by 8 bases. The CDR3 numbers 11 residues from cysteine through phenylalanine. Solely the CDR3 DNA is kept, with 33 bases framed from the first base. CDR1 and CDR2 are drawn from the germline V gene: KGHDR, SFDVKD.